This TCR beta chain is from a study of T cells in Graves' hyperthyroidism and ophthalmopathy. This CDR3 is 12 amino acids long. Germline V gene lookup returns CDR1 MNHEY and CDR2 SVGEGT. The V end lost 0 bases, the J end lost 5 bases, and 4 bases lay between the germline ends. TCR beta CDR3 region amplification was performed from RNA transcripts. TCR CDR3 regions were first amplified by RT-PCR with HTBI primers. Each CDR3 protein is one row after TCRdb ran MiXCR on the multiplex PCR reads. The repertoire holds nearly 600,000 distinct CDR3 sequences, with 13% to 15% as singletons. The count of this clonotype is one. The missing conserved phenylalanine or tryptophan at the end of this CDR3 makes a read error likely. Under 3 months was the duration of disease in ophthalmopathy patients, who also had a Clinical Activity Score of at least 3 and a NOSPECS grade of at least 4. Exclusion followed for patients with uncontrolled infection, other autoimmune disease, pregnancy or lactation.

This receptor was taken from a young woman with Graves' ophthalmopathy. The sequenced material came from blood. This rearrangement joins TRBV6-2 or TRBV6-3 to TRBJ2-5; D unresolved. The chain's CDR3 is CASSYSDETQYL. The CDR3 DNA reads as TGTGCCAGCAGTTACTCGGACGAGACCCAGTACCTC.